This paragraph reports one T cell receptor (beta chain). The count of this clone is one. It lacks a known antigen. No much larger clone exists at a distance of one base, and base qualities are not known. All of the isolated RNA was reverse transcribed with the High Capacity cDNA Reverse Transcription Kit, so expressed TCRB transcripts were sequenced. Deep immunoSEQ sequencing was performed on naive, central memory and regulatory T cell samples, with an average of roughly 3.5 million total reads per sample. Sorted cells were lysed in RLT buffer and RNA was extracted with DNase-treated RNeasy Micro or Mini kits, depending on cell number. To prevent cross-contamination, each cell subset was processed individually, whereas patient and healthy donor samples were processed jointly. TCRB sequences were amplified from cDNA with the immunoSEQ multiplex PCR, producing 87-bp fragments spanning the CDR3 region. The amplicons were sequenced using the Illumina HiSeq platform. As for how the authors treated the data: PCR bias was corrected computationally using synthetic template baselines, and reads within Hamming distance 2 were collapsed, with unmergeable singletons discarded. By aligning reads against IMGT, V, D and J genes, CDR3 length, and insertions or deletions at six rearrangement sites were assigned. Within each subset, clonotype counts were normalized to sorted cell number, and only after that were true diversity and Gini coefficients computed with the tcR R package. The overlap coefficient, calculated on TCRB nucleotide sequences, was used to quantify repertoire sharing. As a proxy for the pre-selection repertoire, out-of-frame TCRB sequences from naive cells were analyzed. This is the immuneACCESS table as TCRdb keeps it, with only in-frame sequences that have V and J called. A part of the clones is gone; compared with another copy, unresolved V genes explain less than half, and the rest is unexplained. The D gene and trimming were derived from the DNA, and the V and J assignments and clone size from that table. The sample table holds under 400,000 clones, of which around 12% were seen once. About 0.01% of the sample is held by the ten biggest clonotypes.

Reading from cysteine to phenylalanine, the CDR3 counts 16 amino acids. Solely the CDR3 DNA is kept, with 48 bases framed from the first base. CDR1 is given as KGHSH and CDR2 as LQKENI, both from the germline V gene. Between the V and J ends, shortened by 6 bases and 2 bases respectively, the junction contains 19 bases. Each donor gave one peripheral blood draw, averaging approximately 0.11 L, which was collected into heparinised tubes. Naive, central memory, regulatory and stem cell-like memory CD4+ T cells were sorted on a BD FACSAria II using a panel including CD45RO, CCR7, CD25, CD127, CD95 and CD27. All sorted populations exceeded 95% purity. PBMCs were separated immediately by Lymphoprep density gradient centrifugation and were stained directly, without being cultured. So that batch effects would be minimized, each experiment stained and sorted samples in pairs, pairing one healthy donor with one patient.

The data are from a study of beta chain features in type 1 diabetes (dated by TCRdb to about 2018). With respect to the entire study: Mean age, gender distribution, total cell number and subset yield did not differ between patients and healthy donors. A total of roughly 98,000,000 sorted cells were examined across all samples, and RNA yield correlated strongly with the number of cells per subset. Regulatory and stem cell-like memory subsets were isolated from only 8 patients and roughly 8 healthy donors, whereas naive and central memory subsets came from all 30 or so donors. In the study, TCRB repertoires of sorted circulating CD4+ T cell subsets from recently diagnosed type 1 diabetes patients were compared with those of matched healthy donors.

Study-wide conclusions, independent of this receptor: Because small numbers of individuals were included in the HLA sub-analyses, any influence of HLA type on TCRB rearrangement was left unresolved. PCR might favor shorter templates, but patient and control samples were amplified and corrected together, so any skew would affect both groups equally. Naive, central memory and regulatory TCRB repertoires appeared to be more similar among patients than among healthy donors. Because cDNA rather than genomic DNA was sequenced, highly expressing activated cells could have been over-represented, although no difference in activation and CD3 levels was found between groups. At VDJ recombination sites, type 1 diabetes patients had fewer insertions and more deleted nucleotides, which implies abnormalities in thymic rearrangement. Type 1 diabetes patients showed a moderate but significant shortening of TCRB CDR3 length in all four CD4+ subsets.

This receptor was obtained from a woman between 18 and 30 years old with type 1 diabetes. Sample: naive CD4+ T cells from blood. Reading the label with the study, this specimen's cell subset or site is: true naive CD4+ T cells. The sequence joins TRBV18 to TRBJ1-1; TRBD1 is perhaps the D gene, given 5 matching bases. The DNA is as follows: TGTGCCAGCTCTCAACCGACGCGCGGGGCAAACACTGAAGCTTTCTTT. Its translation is CASSQPTRGANTEAFF.